Listed here are 27 T cell receptor beta chains from one sample, sequenced in a study of CD8+ T cells in alopecia areata. Extraction and reverse transcription of RNA yielded cDNA as the sequencing template. TCRdb keeps only in-frame clones here, not all; method: immunoSEQ multiplex PCR. The sample shows 190,000 or so clones, roughly 53% of them seen only once. Documented treatment: oral pan-JAK inhibitor, 5-10 mg twice daily. The source was CD8+ T cells sorted from blood, collected at week 24, from a patient treated with tofacitinib. Every receptor here comes from a human donor with alopecia areata.

The chain recombines TRBV2 with TRBJ2-1; 8 bases are a match to TRBD1. From germline, CDR1 is SNHLY and CDR2 FYNNEI. CDR3 size: 13 residues. This CDR3 is CALAGGGYNEQFF. The CDR3 coding sequence is TGTGCTTTAGCAGGGGGCGGCTACAATGAGCAGTTCTTC.

This chain joins TRBV9 and TRBJ1-2, with D possibly being TRBD1 (5 bases). Trimming removed 3 bases at V and 3 bases at J, with 15 bases between. The germline V gene encodes CDR1 SGDLS and CDR2 YYNGEE. The CDR3 loop spans 15 amino acids. Written as DNA, the CDR3 is TGTGCCAGCAGCGGTGTTTGGGGGAGAGACTATGGCTACACCTTC. This gives the protein CASSGVWGRDYGYTF.

The chain couples TRBV29-1 to TRBJ2-1, with D possibly called TRBD1 or TRBD2 (6 bases each). CDR3 length: 15 residues. V was shortened by 1 base and J by 6 bases, with 16 bases between the two germline ends. The V gene's germline CDR1 is SQVTM and CDR2 ANQGSEA. DNA for the CDR3: TGCAGCGTTGAAGGGGGGGCATTGGTGGGCAATGAGCAGTTCTTC. Translated: CSVEGGALVGNEQFF.

The V gene is TRBV30, the J gene TRBJ1-2; no firm D call. V was cut by 7 bases and J by 5 bases, with 17 bases left in between. CDR1 and CDR2 from the germline V gene are GTSNPN and SVGIG (reference sequence). The CDR3 has 13 amino acids. In nucleotides, the CDR3 is TGTGCCTCCGGCTTGGTTCAAGGATATGGCTACACCTTC. Amino acids: CASGLVQGYGYTF.

This chain links TRBV27 with TRBJ1-5, with D possibly matching TRBD1 (6 bases). This CDR3 has 15 amino acids. Germline V gene sequence: CDR1 MNHEY, CDR2 SMNVEV (reference sequence). The V and J ends lost 4 bases and 5 bases respectively, with 15 bases between them. CDR3 DNA sequence: TGTGCCAGCAGTTGGGCAGGACAGAATGATCAGCCCCAGCATTTT. Translated: CASSWAGQNDQPQHF.

The chain combines TRBV30 with TRBJ1-4; no clear D. The CDR3 loop spans 14 amino acids. Trimming stripped 1 base from V and 7 bases from J, with 13 bases between. Germline loops: CDR1 GTSNPN, CDR2 SVGIG (reference sequence). The DNA for the CDR3 is TGTGCCTGGAGTGACGAGGGAGAGGGTGAAAAACTGTTTTTT. This gives the protein CAWSDEGEGEKLFF.

The genes are TRBV4-1 and TRBJ2-1; TRBD2 matches at 9 bases. Germline-derived CDR1 and CDR2 are MGHRA and YSYEKL. The CDR3 contains 17 residues. The V segment lost 1 base and the J segment 2 bases; nucleotides outside the gene matches: 6. The chain's CDR3 is CASSQGTKRGAYNEQFF. The CDR3 DNA sequence: TGCGCCAGCAGCCAAGGAACTAAGCGGGGGGCCTACAATGAGCAGTTCTTC.

The sample holds a few counts of this clone. The chain employs TRBV4-1 and TRBJ2-2; unclear D gene. This CDR3 contains 13 residues. Looked up from germline, CDR1 is MGHRA and CDR2 is YSYEKL. Trimming took off 2 bases at V and 6 bases at J, with 7 bases between the two ends. The CDR3 reads CASSQRAAGELFF. The CDR3 DNA sequence: TGCGCCAGCAGCCAAAGGGCGGCCGGGGAGCTGTTTTTT.

With respect to this clone: Other DNA sequences in this specimen translate into the identical CDR3. The chain is built from TRBV30 and TRBJ2-3; tentative D call: TRBD2 (5 bases). With 4 bases removed from V and 1 base from J, the gap between germline ends came to 9 bases. The germline CDR1 and CDR2 sequences are GTSNPN and SVGIG (reference sequence). The CDR3 sequence is 13 residues long. The CDR3 nucleotides are TGTGCCTGGAATCGGGGAGGCACAGATACGCAGTATTTT. As protein: CAWNRGGTDTQYF. Looking up the rest from reference TRBV30 and TRBJ2-3 gives the full variable domain: SQTIHQWPATLVQPVGSPLSLECTVEGTSNPNLYWYRQAAGRGLQLLFYSVGIGQISSEVPQNLSASRPQDRQFILSSKKLLLSDSGFYLCAWNRGGTDTQYFGPGTRLTVL.

The genes are TRBV7-9 and TRBJ1-2; no definite D call. V lost 2 bases, J lost 3 bases, and 7 bases lay in between. Germline V gene data show CDR1 as SEHNR and CDR2 as FQNEAQ (reference sequence). The CDR3 has 13 residues. CDR3 DNA: TGTGCCAGCAGCTTATCCGGGGACTATGGCTACACCTTC. It specifies CASSLSGDYGYTF. The full variable domain, completed using reference TRBV7-9 and TRBJ1-2, is DTGVSQNPRHKITKRGQNVTFRCDPISEHNRLYWYRQTLGQGPEFLTYFQNEAQLEKSRLLSDRFSAERPKGSFSTLEIQRTEQGDSAMYLCASSLSGDYGYTFGSGTRLTVV.

V usage is TRBV4-1 and J usage is TRBJ2-3; 10 bases line up with TRBD2. CDR1 is MGHRA and CDR2 is YSYEKL in the germline V gene. With 4 bases clipped from V and 6 bases from J, the junction kept 7 bases outside the gene matches. The CDR3 totals 15 residues. The CDR3 here is CASSLKAGGRDTQYF. CDR3 nucleotide sequence: TGCGCCAGCAGCCTAAAAGCGGGGGGGCGGGATACGCAGTATTTT.

V is TRBV13 and J is TRBJ1-6; no clear D. Per germline, CDR1 PRHDT and CDR2 FYEKMQ (reference sequence). V was trimmed by 3 bases and J by 6 bases, leaving 12 bases between them. This CDR3 contains 15 residues. The CDR3 region is CASSLVTALNSPLHF. In DNA form, the CDR3 reads TGTGCCAGCAGCTTGGTAACAGCGCTTAATTCACCCCTCCACTTT.

The rearrangement links TRBV29-1 to TRBJ1-3, with 7 nucleotides matching TRBD1. The CDR3 is 15 residues long. CDR1 is SQVTM and CDR2 is ANQGSEA in the germline V gene. V was pared by 4 bases and J by 0 bases, with 6 bases of the junction left unmatched. The CDR3 DNA reads TGCAGCGTTGTTGAGGGGGCCAACTCTGGAAACACCATATATTTT. Protein product: CSVVEGANSGNTIYF.

This chain links TRBV27 with TRBJ2-5; 7 bases agree with TRBD2. V dropped 4 bases and J dropped 2; count of bases not matched to a gene: 10. Germline V lookup: CDR1 MNHEY, CDR2 SMNVEV (reference sequence). The CDR3 spans 16 residues. The CDR3 coding sequence is TGTGCCAGCAGTTCCCGACCCGGGAGGCCTCAAGAGACCCAGTACTTC. Amino acids: CASSSRPGRPQETQYF.

This clone has just a few counts. The rearrangement uses TRBV29-1 and TRBJ2-7; 7 bases are a match to TRBD1. Germline V gives CDR1 SQVTM, CDR2 ANQGSEA. The junction had 10 bases not matched to a gene; V was cut back by 1 base and J by 7 bases. The CDR3 has 14 residues. The CDR3 nucleotides read TGCAGCGTTGAAGGGGGGAAACAGGGGACGGAGCAGTACTTC. Translating gives CSVEGGKQGTEQYF.

The chain carries TRBV27 and TRBJ2-5; 9 bases are shared with TRBD1. The CDR3 covers 19 residues. Germline CDR1 MNHEY, CDR2 SMNVEV (reference sequence). Germline trimming cut 5 bases from V and 7 bases from J; bases unmatched to any gene: 23. The CDR3 DNA reads as TGTGCCAGCAGTCCAAACAGCCCGGGACAGGGAATACCCCAGGGGACCCAGTACTTC. Translated, it gives CASSPNSPGQGIPQGTQYF.

The V gene is TRBV13, the J gene TRBJ2-5, with 9 nucleotides matching TRBD2. This CDR3 is built from 15 residues. J gave up 6 bases and V 0 bases, and 5 bases lay outside the gene matches. Germline V gives CDR1 PRHDT, CDR2 FYEKMQ (reference sequence). CDR3 in DNA: TGTGCCAGCAGCTTAGGTGGCGGGGGGGCGAAGACCCAGTACTTC. It codes for CASSLGGGGAKTQYF.

The chain employs TRBV19 and TRBJ1-2, with no clear D. The V end was cut by 3 bases, the J end by 2 bases, with 4 bases between. The CDR3 loop spans 12 amino acids. Germline CDR1 LNHDA, CDR2 SQIVND (reference sequence). The CDR3 DNA sequence: TGTGCCAGTAGTATTTCGAACTATGGCTACACCTTC. Its translation: CASSISNYGYTF.

V gene TRBV13 combines with J gene TRBJ2-4; D is unresolved. V dropped 4 bases and J dropped 6 bases, with 13 bases sitting between them. CDR1 is PRHDT, CDR2 FYEKMQ, per germline (reference sequence). CDR3 size: 14 residues. The CDR3 DNA reads TGTGCCAGCAGCTCGAGCGACCGTGGAAACATTCAGTACTTC. Protein product: CASSSSDRGNIQYF.

This rearrangement joins TRBV10-3 to TRBJ1-5; the match to TRBD1 covers 10 bases. V lost 3 bases and J lost 4; bases outside the gene matches: 9. The length of the CDR3 is 17 residues. The V gene's germline CDR1 is ENHRY and CDR2 SYGVKD. The CDR3, as DNA: TGTGCCATCAGTGAACAGCCGGGACAGGGGCCGAATCAGCCCCAGCATTTT. The encoded protein is CAISEQPGQGPNQPQHF.

The chain has TRBV13 and TRBJ2-1; no clear D gene. This CDR3 has 11 residues. Germline V CDR1 and CDR2: PRHDT, FYEKMQ (reference sequence). Trimming took 4 bases from V and 5 from J, leaving 3 bases between them. The CDR3 loop is CASSYDNEQFF. The CDR3 DNA reads as TGTGCCAGCAGCTACGACAATGAGCAGTTCTTC.

This chain links TRBV29-1 with TRBJ2-3, with D perhaps matching TRBD1 or TRBD2 (5 bases each). The germline V gene encodes CDR1 SQVTM and CDR2 ANQGSEA. The CDR3 runs 12 residues. Trimming pared 7 bases from V and 15 bases from J, leaving 23 bases between. CDR3 DNA sequence: TGCAGCGGGACTGAAATTGGACGTCAGGGATATTTT. Translated, it gives CSGTEIGRQGYF.

In its sample, this clone was seen a few times. The rearrangement links TRBV9 to TRBJ2-1, with 9 bases lining up with TRBD2. Germline CDR1 SGDLS, CDR2 YYNGEE. V was pared by 6 bases and J by 3 bases, with 7 bases of the junction left unmatched. The CDR3 is 15 residues long. The CDR3 here is CASNQRGVIYNEQFF. CDR3 sequence (DNA): TGTGCCAGCAACCAGCGGGGGGTAATCTACAATGAGCAGTTCTTC.

This clone was recorded only once. The chain carries TRBV7-9 and TRBJ1-5; 9 positions agree with TRBD1. V lost 1 base, J lost 9 bases, and 13 bases stayed unmatched. The CDR3 sequence is 17 residues long. In germline, CDR1 is SEHNR, CDR2 FQNEAQ (reference sequence). CDR3 DNA: TGTGCCAGCAGCTTAGGACAGGGGGAGAGTCCGAGGTGGCCCCAGCATTTT. Translation: CASSLGQGESPRWPQHF.

The chain has TRBV27 and TRBJ1-2; the D is unclear. The length of the CDR3 is 16 residues. The V gene lost 5 bases and the J gene lost 0 bases, with 16 bases spanning the gap. Germline V lookup: CDR1 MNHEY, CDR2 SMNVEV (reference sequence). The CDR3 here is CASSRAPQETNYGYTF. Written as DNA, the CDR3 is TGTGCCAGCAGTCGCGCGCCTCAAGAGACTAACTATGGCTACACCTTC.

The gene calls are TRBV4-2 and TRBJ2-3; D remains ambiguous. With 6 bases removed from V and 5 bases from J, the gap between germline ends came to 18 bases. Germline lookup yields CDR1 LGHNA and CDR2 YNFKEQ. The CDR3 loop spans 15 amino acids. The CDR3 DNA reads as TGTGCCAGCAGACACTCGGCTGCCCTACTAGATACGCAGTATTTT. Amino acids: CASRHSAALLDTQYF.

V gene TRBV15 combines with J gene TRBJ2-3; D perhaps matches TRBD1 (7 bases). Per germline, CDR1 LNHNV and CDR2 YYDKDF (reference sequence). The CDR3 loop spans 16 amino acids. V lost 0 bases, J lost 5 bases, and 15 bases lay in between. CDR3 sequence: CATSRDFSRGVDTQYF. The CDR3 DNA follows: TGTGCCACCAGCAGAGATTTCTCCAGGGGGGTAGATACGCAGTATTTT. Full variable domain (outside the CDR3, taken from reference TRBV15 and TRBJ2-3): DAMVIQNPRYQVTQFGKPVTLSCSQTLNHNVMYWYQQKSSQAPKLLFHYYDKDFNNEADTPDNFQSRRPNTSFCFLDIRSPGLGDTAMYLCATSRDFSRGVDTQYFGPGTRLTVL.